The 27 T cell receptor beta chains reported below all come from one sample, sequenced in a study of blood T cell repertoires in COVID-19. Repertoires were generated with immunoSEQ multiplex PCR, while TCRdb's copy carries only in-frame clones and drops some. The table shows about 74,000 clones, with roughly 88% occurring only once. The sequencing sample was made of peripheral blood. These receptors were collected from a woman older than 75 with acute or convalescent COVID-19.

The genes are TRBV4-1 and TRBJ2-3; 8 nucleotides align to TRBD1. Germline trimming cut 6 bases from V and 4 bases from J; bases unmatched to any gene: 3. The CDR3 extends over 13 amino acids. Looked up from germline, CDR1 is MGHRA and CDR2 is YSYEKL. This CDR3 is CASRKQGADTQYF. The CDR3 nucleotides read TGCGCCAGCAGAAAACAGGGGGCAGATACGCAGTATTTT.

This clone was observed a single time. The chain has TRBV19 and TRBJ1-2, with D maybe TRBD1 (6 bases). This CDR3 has 12 residues. In germline, CDR1 is LNHDA, CDR2 SQIVND (reference sequence). The V end was cut by 5 bases, the J end by 5 bases, with 9 bases between. CDR3 region: CASSPDRYGYTF. The DNA of the CDR3 is TGTGCCAGTAGTCCGGACAGATATGGCTACACCTTC. Together with reference TRBV19 and TRBJ1-2, the CDR3 gives the full variable domain: DGGITQSPKYLFRKEGQNVTLSCEQNLNHDAMYWYRQDPGQGLRLIYYSQIVNDFQKGDIAEGYSVSREKKESFPLTVTSAQKNPTAFYLCASSPDRYGYTFGSGTRLTVV.

J is TRBJ2-1 and V is TRBV15; TRBD1 matches at 8 bases. The CDR3 contains 15 residues. V dropped 3 bases and J dropped 2; count of bases not matched to a gene: 3. Germline V gene data show CDR1 as LNHNV and CDR2 as YYDKDF (reference sequence). The CDR3 DNA is TGTGCCACCAGCAGCGAGGACAGGGCCTACAATGAGCAGTTCTTC. Protein sequence: CATSSEDRAYNEQFF.

The chain joins TRBV5-1 to TRBJ2-3; 7 nucleotides match TRBD2. Germline V lookup: CDR1 SGHRS, CDR2 YFSETQ. The CDR3 sequence is 16 residues long. V lost 4 bases to trimming and J lost 4 bases; unmatched junction nucleotides: 12. CDR3 DNA: TGCGCCAGCAGCAAGGACGTGGCTAGCGGATCAGATACGCAGTATTTT. Its translation is CASSKDVASGSDTQYF.

The chain uses TRBV25-1 and TRBJ2-2; TRBD2 agrees at 10 bases. Germline trimming cut 3 bases from V and 5 bases from J; bases unmatched to any gene: 6. This CDR3 region has 16 residues. Germline lookup yields CDR1 MGHDK and CDR2 SYGVNS. CDR3 residues: CASSELAGALTGELFF. The CDR3 nucleotides read TGTGCCAGCAGTGAGCTAGCGGGGGCGCTGACCGGGGAGCTGTTTTTT.

This chain connects TRBV18 to TRBJ2-5, with D hard to call. This CDR3 is built from 12 residues. The V and J ends lost 4 bases and 1 base respectively, with 4 bases between them. Germline V lookup: CDR1 KGHSH, CDR2 LQKENI. This CDR3 reads CASSLSQETQYF. The CDR3 nucleotides read TGTGCCAGCTCACTATCCCAAGAGACCCAGTACTTC.

Of note for this clone: A read error may be the cause here, since a much bigger clone is one base away. The V and J genes are TRBV5-1 and TRBJ2-1, with D perhaps TRBD1 (6 bases). The germline V gene encodes CDR1 SGHRS and CDR2 YFSETQ. Trimming took off 4 bases at V and 0 bases at J, with 8 bases between the two ends. The CDR3 totals 14 residues. CDR3 in DNA: TGCGCCAGCAGCCAGGACAGCTCCTACAATGAGCAGTTCTTC. Encoded protein: CASSQDSSYNEQFF.

Only one count was recorded for this clone. The CDR3 DNA reads TGTGCCAGCAGCTCCCCCGGGTACGGGAACACTGAAGCTTTCTTT. It translates to CASSSPGYGNTEAFF. This sequence joins TRBV7-2 and TRBJ1-1; D unresolved. Germline CDR1 reads SGHTA; CDR2 reads FQGNSA. Trimming left V 4 bases short and J 1 base short, with 13 bases between. This CDR3 has 15 amino acids.

The chain links TRBV6-5 to TRBJ2-3, with TRBD2 identical over 9 bases. The CDR3 totals 14 residues. The germline CDR1 and CDR2 sequences are MNHEY and SVGAGI. The CDR3 nucleotides read TGTGCGAGGGCGGGGCCTAGCGGGGCAGATACGCAGTATTTT. Encoded protein: CARAGPSGADTQYF.

This rearrangement joins TRBV7-2 to TRBJ2-3, with 9 bases aligning to TRBD2. V lost 5 bases to trimming and J lost 2 bases; unmatched junction nucleotides: 8. The germline V gene encodes CDR1 SGHTA and CDR2 FQGNSA. This CDR3 has 16 residues. CDR3 region: CASSPLLAGYTDTQYF. Here the CDR3 DNA reads TGTGCCAGCAGCCCACTTCTAGCGGGGTACACAGATACGCAGTATTTT.

The chain employs TRBV10-1 and TRBJ1-1; no clear D gene. CDR1 is WNHNN, CDR2 SYGVQD, per germline (reference sequence). V dropped 4 bases and J dropped 5 bases, with 11 bases sitting between them. This CDR3 comprises 13 residues. For the CDR3, the DNA is TGCGCCAGCAGTGGTGGGGAGAGGACTGAAGCTTTCTTT. This gives the protein CASSGGERTEAFF.

The rearrangement joins TRBV19 to TRBJ1-2; D is unresolved. V lost 7 bases, J lost 7 bases, and 10 bases lay in between. Germline V gene sequence: CDR1 LNHDA, CDR2 SQIVND (reference sequence). There are 11 residues in the CDR3. The CDR3 DNA is TGTGCCAGTAAAGCTTCTGCTGGCTACACCTTC. This gives the protein CASKASAGYTF.

The chain is built from TRBV25-1 and TRBJ2-5; D is perhaps TRBD1 (6 bases). The CDR3 extends over 15 amino acids. The V end was cut by 1 base, the J end by 5 bases, with 14 bases between. CDR1 MGHDK and CDR2 SYGVNS come from the germline V gene. CDR3 sequence (DNA): TGTGCCAGCAGTGAATGGGGCAGGGGTTCGGAGACCCAGTACTTC. The encoded protein is CASSEWGRGSETQYF.

This clone was seen just once. This rearrangement joins TRBV10-3 to TRBJ1-1; D might be TRBD1 (5 bases). Trimming pared 3 bases from V and 2 bases from J, leaving 13 bases between. Germline CDR1 and CDR2: ENHRY and SYGVKD. This CDR3 is built from 15 residues. CDR3 DNA sequence: TGTGCCATCAGTGACGTAACAGGAATAAACACTGAAGCTTTCTTT. It codes for CAISDVTGINTEAFF.

The chain carries TRBV6-5 and TRBJ1-4; tentative D call: TRBD1 (5 bases). The V gene lost 5 bases and the J gene lost 14 bases, with 15 bases spanning the gap. The CDR3 is 12 amino acids. Germline V gene lookup returns CDR1 MNHEY and CDR2 SVGAGI. The CDR3, as DNA: TGTGCCAGCAGTCCAAGGGCGGGGGGGCTGTTTTTT. This translates into CASSPRAGGLFF.

This clone appeared a single time. The J gene is TRBJ2-5, the V gene TRBV6-5; TRBD1 aligns across 10 bases. With 6 bases clipped from V and 4 bases from J, the junction kept 5 bases outside the gene matches. This CDR3 has 14 residues. Germline values: CDR1 MNHEY, CDR2 SVGAGI. The CDR3 DNA reads TGTGCCAGCAGCCTGACAGGGGGCGGAGAGACCCAGTACTTC. Protein: CASSLTGGGETQYF.

The V call is TRBV3-1 (or the pseudogene TRBV3-2), the J call TRBJ2-2, with TRBD1 matching 10 bases. CDR3 length equals 15 residues. Germline CDR1 LGHDT, CDR2 YNNKEL (reference sequence). V was clipped by 8 bases and J by 3 bases; unmatched bases: 6. The CDR3 loop reads CASSGQGGYTGELFF. The DNA for the CDR3 is TGTGCCAGCTCCGGACAGGGGGGTTACACCGGGGAGCTGTTTTTT.

The rearrangement joins TRBV29-1 to TRBJ2-1; D gene unclear. CDR3 size: 12 residues. CDR1 is SQVTM, CDR2 ANQGSEA, per germline. V was trimmed by 4 bases and J by 8 bases, leaving 12 bases between them. CDR3 sequence reads: CSVARGADEQFF. The DNA of the CDR3 is TGCAGCGTTGCCCGAGGAGCAGATGAGCAGTTCTTC.

This clone was seen a few times. The chain employs TRBV11-3 and TRBJ2-3; D not certain. Germline V gene sequence: CDR1 SGHNT, CDR2 YENEEA. The CDR3 has 12 residues. V was shortened by 0 bases and J by 4 bases, with 2 bases between the two germline ends. The CDR3 DNA follows: TGTGCCAGCAGCTTAGACTCAGATACGCAGTATTTT. Residues: CASSLDSDTQYF.

The chain combines TRBV5-4 with TRBJ1-1; TRBD1 agrees at 7 bases. This CDR3 spans 12 amino acids. Trimming removed 4 bases from V and 11 bases from J; junction bases left unmatched: 8. Germline V gene sequence: CDR1 SGHNT, CDR2 YYREEE (reference sequence). The CDR3 region is CASSLPGQMAFF. The CDR3 DNA is TGTGCCAGCAGCCTTCCGGGACAGATGGCTTTCTTT.

This clone appeared a single time. The chain links TRBV2 to TRBJ2-1; TRBD2 agrees at 9 bases. Germline V CDR1 and CDR2: SNHLY, FYNNEI. V lost 8 bases and J lost 7; bases outside the gene matches: 12. This CDR3 contains 15 residues. In nucleotides, the CDR3 is TGTGCCAGCGGATTAGCGGGGGCCCCGGGGAATGAGCAGTTCTTC. This codes for CASGLAGAPGNEQFF.

In DNA, the CDR3 is TGTGCCAGCAGCCCCTATAGCGGGAGGGGCACCGGGGAGCTGTTTTTT. Its translation is CASSPYSGRGTGELFF. V and J are TRBV11-3 and TRBJ2-2; 11 bases fit TRBD2. Germline V gene sequence: CDR1 SGHNT, CDR2 YENEEA. V dropped 5 bases and J dropped 4; count of bases not matched to a gene: 6. This CDR3 has 16 amino acids.

The chain carries TRBV9 and TRBJ1-4; D is ambiguous. Germline V gives CDR1 SGDLS, CDR2 YYNGEE. This CDR3 comprises 12 residues. V shed 2 bases and J shed 7 bases, with 6 bases lying between them. CDR3 in DNA: TGTGCCAGCAGCGTCGAGGGTGAAAAACTGTTTTTT. This translates into CASSVEGEKLFF.

DNA of the CDR3: TGTGCCAGCAGACCGGACTGGAGGGGTGCTAATGAAAAACTGTTTTTT. It is translated as CASRPDWRGANEKLFF. The chain joins TRBV27 to TRBJ1-4; a possible D gene is TRBD1 (5 bases). This CDR3 has 16 residues. The V end lost 6 bases, the J end lost 3 bases, and 17 bases lay between the germline ends. The germline CDR1 and CDR2 sequences are MNHEY and SMNVEV (reference sequence). The full variable domain, its missing parts supplied by reference TRBV27 and TRBJ1-4, is EAQVTQNPRYLITVTGKKLTVTCSQNMNHEYMSWYRQDPGLGLRQIYYSMNVEVTDKGDVPEGYKVSRKEKRNFPLILESPSPNQTSLYFCASRPDWRGANEKLFFGSGTQLSVL.

The gene calls are TRBV11-1 and TRBJ2-6; tentatively, D is TRBD2 (5 bases). Germline V gene sequence: CDR1 SGHAT, CDR2 FQDESV (reference sequence). The CDR3 runs to 15 residues. V lost 1 base and J 2 bases, leaving 6 bases between the germline ends. CDR3 in amino acids: CASSLERAGANVLTF. CDR3 nucleotide sequence: TGTGCCAGCAGCTTAGAGAGGGCTGGGGCCAACGTCCTGACTTTC. Full variable domain (outside the CDR3, taken from reference TRBV11-1 and TRBJ2-6): EAEVAQSPRYKITEKSQAVAFWCDPISGHATLYWYRQILGQGPELLVQFQDESVVDDSQLPKDRFSAERLKGVDSTLKIQPAELGDSAMYLCASSLERAGANVLTFGAGSRLTVL.

V gene TRBV19 combines with J gene TRBJ1-6, with unresolved D. Germline CDR1 reads LNHDA; CDR2 reads SQIVND (reference sequence). V lost 4 bases, J lost 8 bases, and 9 bases lay in between. This CDR3 is built from 13 residues. CDR3 nucleotide sequence: TGTGCCAGTAGTACCAGGTGGGATTCACCCCTCCACTTT. Protein product: CASSTRWDSPLHF.

The rearrangement links TRBV6-5 to TRBJ1-1; 7 bases fit TRBD1. The junction had 5 bases not matched to a gene; V was cut back by 6 bases and J by 1 base. The CDR3 loop spans 14 amino acids. Germline assignment: CDR1 MNHEY and CDR2 SVGAGI. The CDR3 is CASRADRWNTEAFF. The DNA of the CDR3 is TGTGCCAGCAGAGCGGACAGGTGGAACACTGAAGCTTTCTTT.